The clone carrying this T cell receptor beta chain was detected only a few times. The antigen is undetermined. TCRdb called the RT-PCR reads again in MiXCR, with one record for every CDR3 protein. The sample gives under 750,000 distinct CDR3 sequences, about 11% of which show up once; roughly 10% is in the top ten. This sample was included in a study of response to subunit inactivated influenza vaccine. General study results and limits: New T cells are recruited in small numbers by each seasonal influenza vaccination, according to the authors' suggestion.

This CDR3 is 17 amino acids long. CDR1 is MNHNS and CDR2 is SASEGT in the germline V gene. V shed 3 bases and J shed 5 bases, with 23 bases lying between them. V is TRBV6-1 and J is TRBJ2-7; D may correspond to TRBD1 or TRBD2 (5 bases each). The sequences come from PBMCs from blood, collected on the day of vaccination. This TCR derives from a man between 45 and 60 years old who received an inactivated influenza vaccine. Written as DNA, the CDR3 is TGTGCCAGCAGTGACATCCTCCGGGACCTCCGAGCCAACGAGCAGTACTTC. The encoded protein is CASSDILRDLRANEQYF.